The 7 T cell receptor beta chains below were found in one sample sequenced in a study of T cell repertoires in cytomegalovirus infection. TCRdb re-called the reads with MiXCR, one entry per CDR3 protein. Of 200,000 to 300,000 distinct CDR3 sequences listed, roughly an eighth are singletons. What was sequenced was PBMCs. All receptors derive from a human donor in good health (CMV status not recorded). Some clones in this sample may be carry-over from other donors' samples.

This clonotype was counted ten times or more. The CDR3 reads CASSFAPGSALDTQYF. CDR3 DNA sequence: TGTGCCAGCAGTTTCGCCCCGGGCTCGGCATTGGATACGCAGTATTTT. The J gene is TRBJ2-3, the V gene TRBV28, with D unclear. CDR1 and CDR2 from the germline V gene are MDHEN and SYDVKM. This CDR3 is built from 16 residues. V was cut by 3 bases and J by 6 bases, with 19 bases left in between.

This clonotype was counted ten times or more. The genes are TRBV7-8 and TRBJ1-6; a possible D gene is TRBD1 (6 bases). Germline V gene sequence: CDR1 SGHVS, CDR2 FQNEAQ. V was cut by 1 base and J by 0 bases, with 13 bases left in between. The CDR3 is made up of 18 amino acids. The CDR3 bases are TGTGCCAGCAGCTTAGGGGACATTCGGAGCTCCTATAATTCACCCCTCCACTTT. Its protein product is CASSLGDIRSSYNSPLHF.

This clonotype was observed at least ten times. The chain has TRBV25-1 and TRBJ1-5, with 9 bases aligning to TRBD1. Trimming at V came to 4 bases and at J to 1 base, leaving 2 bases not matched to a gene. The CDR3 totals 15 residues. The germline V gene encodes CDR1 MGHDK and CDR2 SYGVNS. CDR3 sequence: CASSGTGVSNQPQHF. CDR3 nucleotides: TGTGCCAGCAGTGGGACAGGGGTCAGCAATCAGCCCCAGCATTTT. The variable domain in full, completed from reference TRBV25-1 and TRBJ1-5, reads EADIYQTPRYLVIGTGKKITLECSQTMGHDKMYWYQQDPGMELHLIHYSYGVNSTEKGDLSSESTVSRIRTEHFPLTLESARPSHTSQYLCASSGTGVSNQPQHFGDGTRLSIL.

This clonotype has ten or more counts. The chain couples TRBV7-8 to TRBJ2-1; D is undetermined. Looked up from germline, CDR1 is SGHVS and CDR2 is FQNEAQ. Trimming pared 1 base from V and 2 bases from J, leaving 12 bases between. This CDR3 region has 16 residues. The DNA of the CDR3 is TGTGCCAGCAGCTTAGGGGCCGACCAGACCTACAATGAGCAGTTCTTC. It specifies CASSLGADQTYNEQFF. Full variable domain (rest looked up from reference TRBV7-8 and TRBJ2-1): GAGVSQSPRYKVAKRGQDVALRCDPISGHVSLFWYQQALGQGPEFLTYFQNEAQLDKSGLPSDRFFAERPEGSVSTLKIQRTQQEDSAVYLCASSLGADQTYNEQFFGPGTRLTVL.

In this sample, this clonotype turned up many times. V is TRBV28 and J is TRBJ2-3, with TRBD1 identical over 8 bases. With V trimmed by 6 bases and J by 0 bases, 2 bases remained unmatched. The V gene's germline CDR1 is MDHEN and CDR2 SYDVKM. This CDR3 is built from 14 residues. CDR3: CASSPGGSTDTQYF. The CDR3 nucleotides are TGTGCCAGCAGCCCAGGGGGCAGCACAGATACGCAGTATTTT. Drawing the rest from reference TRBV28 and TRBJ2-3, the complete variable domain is DVKVTQSSRYLVKRTGEKVFLECVQDMDHENMFWYRQDPGLGLRLIYFSYDVKMKEKGDIPEGYSVSREKKERFSLILESASTNQTSMYLCASSPGGSTDTQYFGPGTRLTVL.

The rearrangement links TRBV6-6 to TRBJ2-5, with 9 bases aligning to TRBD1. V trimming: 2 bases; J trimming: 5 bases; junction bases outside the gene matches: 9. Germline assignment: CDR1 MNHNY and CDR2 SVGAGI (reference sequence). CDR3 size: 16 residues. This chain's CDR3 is CASSYGTGRRVETQYF. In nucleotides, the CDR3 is TGTGCCAGCAGTTACGGGACAGGGCGCAGGGTGGAGACCCAGTACTTC.

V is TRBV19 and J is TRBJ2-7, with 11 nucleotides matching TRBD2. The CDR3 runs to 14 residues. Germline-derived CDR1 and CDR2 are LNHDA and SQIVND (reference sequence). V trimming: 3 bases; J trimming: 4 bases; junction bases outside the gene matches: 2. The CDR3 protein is CASSIGLAGYEQYF. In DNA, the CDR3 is TGTGCCAGTAGTATCGGACTAGCGGGTTACGAGCAGTACTTC.